The present T cell receptor (beta chain) was sequenced within a study of cytomegalovirus exposure and HLA in healthy donors (dated by TCRdb to about 2017). About the study as a whole: An earlier analysis of around 600 of the donors reported roughly 300 Gb of sequence data and about 100 million unique TCR beta sequences from about 179 million T cells. An early release covering roughly 600 HLA-typed donors comprised 300 to 350 gigabases of sequencing data and approximately 85 million unique TCR sequences. Among the roughly 380 genotyped donors, approximately 76% belonged to the genetic ancestry cluster associated with self-reported Caucasian donors. The study aimed to test whether cataloging public T cell receptors could reveal signatures of past pathogen exposure. The study profiled the T cell repertoires of hundreds of subjects by immunosequencing and related them to cytomegalovirus serostatus. In addition to the first cohort of 666 subjects, a separate validation cohort of approximately 120 different subjects was used. To predict cytomegalovirus infection status, the study combined high-throughput TCR immunosequencing, statistical association of individual TCRs with disease status, and machine learning. To study patterns of TCR occurrence, a later analysis re-analyzed previously published TCR beta repertoires from 550 to 800 donors and added high-resolution HLA genotyping. The later analysis used no new phenotypic data to find candidate immune exposures, relying instead on TCR beta sequences and their occurrence across donors. An earlier analysis of nearly 600 of the donors applied high-throughput TCR beta sequencing to assess whether each TCR beta V gene segment acted as functional or pseudogenic. Donor age, sex, ethnicity and CMV serostatus were collected together with the repertoire data. In a later genetic analysis, genome-wide SNP genotypes for about 65% of the roughly 670 donors were used, and that subset was treated as a discovery cohort. All discovery cohort repertoires had been generated on a single sequencing platform. Both class I and class II loci were covered by HLA typing, at four-digit resolution. The number of donors typed differed by locus, with about 629-640 for A, B, C, DRB1 and DQB1, roughly 520 for DQA1, 600 to 610 for DPA1, and around 450 for DPB1. Five DR-DQ haplotypes were treated as single units for association and clustering because of strong linkage in the cohort. Among under 450 genotyped donors of the cohort, an average of approximately 240,000 unique TCR beta nucleotide sequences were sequenced per donor, around 20% of them non-productive. Results and caveats for the whole study, not just this receptor: Most TCR sequences were observed very rarely across donors, whereas some public TCRs were present in many individuals. A further reported finding was that TCR beta sequences accurately predicted the HLA-A and HLA-B alleles for most subjects in the first cohort. In both the original and validation cohorts, the classifier was reported to diagnose cytomegalovirus status with high specificity and sensitivity. A later analysis found that HLA-associated TCR beta chains were more clonally expanded and had lower generation probabilities than equally common non-associated chains. This cohort had only TCR beta chains sequenced, and the lack of alpha or paired-chain data limited which features could be detected. Presence/absence analyses assumed roughly uniform sequencing depth across donors, an assumption that may not hold. According to the authors, the approach could potentially be generalized to other disease states and immunological phenotypes. Because the 87-base-pair reads could not distinguish some IMGT-functional V segments, including TRBV6-2 and TRBV6-3, those segments were excluded. Correlated functional status among segregating V segments might be attributable to linkage disequilibrium, but an unknown experimental factor could not be ruled out. Specific HLA alleles were associated with more than 15,000 TCR beta sequences at a false discovery rate of 0.05 in a later analysis. Because counts were too low, some 17 rarely observed V segments, including chromosome 9 orphons, were excluded from the earlier analysis of 587 of the donors. In a later analysis, the rate of TCR association differed among HLA loci, with DRB1 alleles having the most associated TCRs and HLA-C alleles having the fewest. Compared with the roughly 700-donor mean, donors in an Asian-associated ancestry cluster had fewer N-insertions in productive TCRs, according to a later genetic analysis. A group of highly shared sequence variants was considered likely to be a technical artifact of the sequencing pipeline. In an earlier analysis of 587 of the donors, most TCR beta V segments appeared in productive rearrangements about 87% or about 30% of the time, broadly matching IMGT annotations. In vitro tests confirmed that a few of the cytomegalovirus-associated TCR beta chains recognize cytomegalovirus antigens. Assigning TCR associations to individual alleles was difficult when HLA alleles, especially DR and DQ, strongly co-occurred. Because some donors lacked HLA typing at each locus, the association tests relied only on the typed subset. A later analysis reported that several top co-occurrence clusters appeared linked to parvovirus B19, influenza, CMV and Epstein-Barr virus. V-gene and J-gene trimming of TCR beta chains was associated with a missense DCLRE1C variant in a later genetic analysis, and the association was replicated in an independent cohort. In the study, around 150 TCR beta chains were listed as associated with cytomegalovirus. CMV serostatus was the only immune exposure information available for the cohort. In a later analysis, most CMV-associated TCR beta chains were found to appear HLA-restricted, with HLA associations seemingly driven largely by CMV exposure.

Library preparation was by the immunoSEQ multiplex PCR assay. A mixture of 60 forward primers for TCR Vbeta segments and 13 reverse primers for TCR Jbeta segments was used in the multiplex PCR. The CDR3 region of rearranged TCR beta genes was amplified from genomic DNA with a multiplex PCR assay. On the Illumina HiSeq System, the amplified TCR beta libraries were sequenced as 87-base-pair reads. Turning to the authors' computational methods: A later analysis counted about 80 million unique TCR beta chains across the approximately 700 repertoires, and some 11 million of these chains were shared by at least two donors. To remove PCR and sequencing errors, raw reads were error-corrected and collapsed into unique sequences using a nearest-neighbor algorithm that merged closely related sequences. Alignment of CDR3 sequences to IMGT reference sequences was used to assign V, D and J gene segments. For a sequence to be retained, a match of at least six nucleotides was required to both a V gene segment and a J gene segment. Rearrangements were classified as productive when the CDR3 lacked stop codons and remained in frame with V and J, and all other rearrangements were classified as non-productive. Following IMGT convention, CDR3 was defined as the stretch from the second conserved V-encoded cysteine up to the conserved J-encoded phenylalanine. The earlier analysis of about 560 of the donors excluded any sequence lacking an unambiguous match to a single V gene segment. An earlier analysis of around 600 of the donors classified V segments as functional when productive rearrangements were above 56.7% and as segregating when the standard deviation between donors was above 5%. To diagnose cytomegalovirus status from the catalog of TCR beta chain sequences, a statistical classification framework was built. V and J gene assignment, in a later analysis, came from comparing TCR nucleotide sequences with IMGT/GENE-DB human TR gene sequences. The TCRdist pipeline was used in a later analysis to assign CDR3 sequences and most-parsimonious VDJ recombination scenarios. In a later analysis, each TCR beta chain was defined by its CDR3 amino acid sequence together with its V-gene family, and reads lacking a unique V-gene family were excluded. In a later analysis, approximately 590 highly shared, low-generation-probability nucleotide sequences were removed to address suspected cross-contamination and a sequencing artifact. For each public chain, a later analysis derived a clonal expansion index from normalized ranks of inferred template counts within each repertoire. In a later analysis, generation probabilities were computed using a VDJ recombination model fitted to out-of-frame rearrangements, and the results were checked against IGoR. In a later analysis, TCR-TCR, TCR-HLA and TCR-CMV co-occurrence was scored with hypergeometric tests, and a repertoire-size bias correction was applied to TCR pairs. A later analysis estimated false discovery rates by permuting HLA or CMV assignments 20 times. In a later analysis, co-occurring TCRs were grouped using DBSCAN, and TCRdist sequence similarity was added for clustering within HLA-allele-positive subsets. Repertoires with fewer than 30,000 or more than 120,000 public chains, plus five repertoires with anomalous nucleotide sharing, were excluded from co-occurrence clustering. TCRdb carries this immuneACCESS record with in-frame sequences only. Its versions omit some clonotypes, under half of them owing to an unresolved V gene in the studies checked, with the rest unexplained. The V and J calls and clone size were taken over from that table, and D and trimming were inferred from the DNA. The sample table contains just over 150,000 clones; only one count was recorded for about 88% of them. The ten largest clones capture about 2% of the sample.

V was cut back by 2 bases and J by 1 base, leaving a gap of 8 bases between them. Per the germline V gene (reference sequence), SEHNR is the CDR1 and FQNEAQ is the CDR2. The CDR3 covers 14 residues, taking in both the cysteine and the phenylalanine. The read is trimmed to its CDR3 DNA, 42 bases read in frame from base 1. A word on this clone: What this receptor recognizes is not known. No much larger clone is present one base from it, and per-base qualities are unavailable.

The cohort consisted of 650 to 850 healthy bone marrow donors. At the time of sampling, every cohort member was nominally healthy, though immune exposures that went unrecorded were likely present. The donor tested CMV seronegative and was one of the 352 seronegative cohort members. Each donor provided a peripheral blood sample, and peripheral blood mononuclear cells were used for TCR beta sequencing. Genomic DNA was extracted from the blood cell samples with the Qiagen DNeasy Blood Extraction Kit. The sequencing sample was made of PBMCs. The receptor chain draws on TRBV7-9 and TRBJ1-1; a confident D gene designation cannot be given. This clonotype was sampled from a woman between 18 and 30 years old in good health and CMV-seronegative. This receptor carries the CDR3 CASSLLNWNTEAFF. The DNA reads TGTGCCAGCAGCTTACTAAACTGGAACACTGAAGCTTTCTTT.